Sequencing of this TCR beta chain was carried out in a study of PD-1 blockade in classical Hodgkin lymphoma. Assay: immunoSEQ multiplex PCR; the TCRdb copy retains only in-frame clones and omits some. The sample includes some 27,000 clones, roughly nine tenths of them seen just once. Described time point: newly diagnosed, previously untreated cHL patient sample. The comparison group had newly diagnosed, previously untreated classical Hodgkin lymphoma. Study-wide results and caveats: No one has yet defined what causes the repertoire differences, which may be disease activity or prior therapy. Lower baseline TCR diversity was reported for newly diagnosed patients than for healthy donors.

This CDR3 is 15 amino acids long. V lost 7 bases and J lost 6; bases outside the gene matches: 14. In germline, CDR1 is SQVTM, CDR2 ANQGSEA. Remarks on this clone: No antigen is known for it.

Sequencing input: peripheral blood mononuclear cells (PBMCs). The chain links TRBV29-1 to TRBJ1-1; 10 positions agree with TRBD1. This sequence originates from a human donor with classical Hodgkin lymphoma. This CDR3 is CSASDRGRSPAEAFF. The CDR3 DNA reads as TGCAGCGCCTCCGACAGGGGGCGCTCACCCGCTGAAGCTTTCTTT.